The T cell receptor beta chain under discussion was sequenced for a study of naive and memory T cell subsets. The CDR3 consists of 16 residues. With 2 bases clipped from V and 5 bases from J, the junction kept 9 bases outside the gene matches. An equimolar mix of two oligonucleotides served as the beta constant-region primer for TRBC1 and TRBC2. Nested alpha and beta constant-region primers with the SP2 primer drove four PCR rounds on ligated cDNA. TCRdb independently ran MiXCR on the UMI-ligation and nested PCR reads; one entry per CDR3 protein. The repertoire holds around 30,000 distinct CDR3 sequences, with 18% as singletons. Alpha and beta libraries were amplified separately from the second PCR onward. Effector memory cells were sorted as CD45RA-CD27-, EMRA cells as CD45RA+CD27-. This clonotype was counted once. Its antigen is currently unknown. General study results and limits: Naive and memory repertoire findings lacked a ground truth for validation. Over 95% of naive TCR sequences appeared only once after error correction, unlike memory subsets.

The clonotype originates from a human donor in good health. The chain uses TRBV12-3 or TRBV12-4 and TRBJ1-2; TRBD1 matches 9 bases. Sequencing was done on a sample of effector memory CD4+ T cells from blood. As to subset: effector memory, CD45RA- CD27-. In DNA form, the CDR3 reads TGTGCCAGCAGTTTATGGCCCCCCGGACAGGGGTATGGCTACACCTTC. Residues: CASSLWPPGQGYGYTF.